The 23 T cell receptor beta chains below were found in one sample sequenced in a study of control samples from healthy donors and cancer patients. The data were produced by immunoSEQ multiplex PCR, yet TCRdb's version contains in-frame clones alone and is incomplete. Among over 150,000 clones listed, roughly 94% were seen once. Sequenced input: blood. All receptors derive from a man aged 40-55 years in good health.

V is TRBV6-1 and J is TRBJ2-2; unclear D gene. Trimming left V 3 bases short and J 5 bases short, with 10 bases between. This CDR3 is built from 14 residues. From germline, CDR1 is MNHNS and CDR2 SASEGT. CDR3 protein: CASSDAYGTGELFF. CDR3 sequence (DNA): TGTGCCAGCAGTGACGCCTACGGTACCGGGGAGCTGTTTTTT.

This chain connects TRBV7-9 to TRBJ2-5, with D possibly being TRBD1 (5 bases). Trimming cost V 0 bases and J 2 bases, with 7 bases left between them. The CDR3 sequence is 14 residues long. From germline, CDR1 is SEHNR and CDR2 FQNEAQ (reference sequence). The CDR3 region has the DNA TGTGCCAGCAGCTTAGCGGCAGGGCAAGAGACCCAGTACTTC. Its translation is CASSLAAGQETQYF.

The rearrangement links TRBV13 to TRBJ1-5, with D uncertain. This CDR3 contains 14 residues. The V and J ends lost 6 bases and 2 bases respectively, with 11 bases between them. Germline V gene lookup returns CDR1 PRHDT and CDR2 FYEKMQ (reference sequence). CDR3 loop: CASSKGLGNQPQHF. The CDR3 coding sequence is TGTGCCAGCAGTAAGGGTTTAGGCAATCAGCCCCAGCATTTT.

The J gene is TRBJ2-3, the V gene TRBV11-3; 8 positions match TRBD2. V shed 5 bases and J 10 bases; nucleotides not matched to a gene: 8. Germline CDR1 reads SGHNT; CDR2 reads YENEEA. This CDR3 has 13 amino acids. DNA of the CDR3: TGTGCCAGCAGCCCAGGCGGGGGGCGCGCGCAGTATTTT. It specifies CASSPGGGRAQYF.

The chain employs TRBV4-1 and TRBJ1-2; TRBD1 matches at 7 bases. With 4 bases clipped from V and 0 bases from J, the junction kept 2 bases outside the gene matches. This CDR3 is built from 14 residues. From germline, CDR1 is MGHRA and CDR2 YSYEKL. CDR3 protein: CASSPGQTNYGYTF. The DNA of the CDR3 is TGCGCCAGCAGCCCGGGACAGACTAACTATGGCTACACCTTC.

The chain is built from TRBV5-1 and TRBJ2-3; tentative D call: TRBD2 (7 bases). V was cut by 0 bases and J by 5 bases, with 16 bases left in between. Germline assignment: CDR1 SGHRS and CDR2 YFSETQ. The CDR3 covers 16 residues. The CDR3 is CASSLDLGGPGDTQYF. The DNA of the CDR3 is TGCGCCAGCAGCTTGGATCTGGGGGGGCCGGGAGATACGCAGTATTTT.

V gene TRBV19 combines with J gene TRBJ2-3; D is unresolved. Trimming shortened V by 5 bases and J by 2 bases, and 17 bases separated the two germline ends. Per germline, CDR1 LNHDA and CDR2 SQIVND (reference sequence). CDR3 length: 16 amino acids. CDR3 nucleotide sequence: TGTGCCAGTAGTCCCTCTCCCCGGAGCCTCACAGATACGCAGTATTTT. Residues: CASSPSPRSLTDTQYF.

The chain employs TRBV24-1 and TRBJ2-7; D might be TRBD1 (5 bases). The V gene's germline CDR1 is KGHDR and CDR2 SFDVKD. Trimming took off 7 bases at V and 3 bases at J, with 15 bases between the two ends. This CDR3 spans 14 amino acids. This chain's CDR3 is CATRNRPTGYEQYF. DNA of the CDR3: TGTGCCACCAGGAATCGACCCACAGGCTACGAGCAGTACTTC.

This clone occurred once. This chain joins TRBV10-3 and TRBJ1-6; a possible D gene is TRBD1 (6 bases). Between the trimmed V and J ends, which lost 2 bases and 4 bases, there was a span of 15 bases. The CDR3 length is 17 residues. Germline-derived CDR1 and CDR2 are ENHRY and SYGVKD. The CDR3 loop is CAISEGGTLKYNSPLHF. The CDR3 DNA is TGTGCCATCAGTGAGGGGGGGACACTTAAATATAATTCACCCCTCCACTTT.

This chain uses TRBV5-1 with TRBJ1-6; no clear D gene. Germline loops: CDR1 SGHRS, CDR2 YFSETQ. Trimming left V 4 bases short and J 4 bases short, with 15 bases between. This CDR3 region has 16 residues. The CDR3 region is CASSQGGSRYNSPLHF. CDR3 DNA sequence: TGCGCCAGCAGCCAAGGTGGGTCCCGTTATAATTCACCCCTCCACTTT.

The chain is built from TRBV19 and TRBJ2-3; D may be TRBD1 or TRBD2 (5 bases each). The CDR3 loop spans 13 amino acids. Germline V CDR1 and CDR2: LNHDA, SQIVND (reference sequence). Trimming removed 6 bases from V and 4 bases from J, with 11 bases in between. The CDR3 DNA is TGTGCCAGTAGCACCCGGGACCCAGATACGCAGTATTTT. This translates into CASSTRDPDTQYF.

The chain uses TRBV7-2 and TRBJ2-2; unclear D gene. This CDR3 comprises 14 residues. The germline V gene has CDR1 SGHTA and CDR2 FQGNSA. The V end lost 0 bases, the J end lost 7 bases, and 9 bases lay between the germline ends. CDR3 amino acids: CASSLAGPFGELFF. Written as DNA, the CDR3 is TGTGCCAGCAGCTTAGCTGGCCCGTTCGGGGAGCTGTTTTTT.

The gene calls are TRBV6-5 and TRBJ1-1; 7 nucleotides align to TRBD1. This CDR3 has 15 residues. Germline V CDR1 and CDR2: MNHEY, SVGAGI. Trimming at V came to 5 bases and at J to 2 bases, leaving 8 bases not matched to a gene. CDR3 bases: TGTGCCAGCAGTAGGCAGGGGGGACTTAACACTGAAGCTTTCTTT. It specifies CASSRQGGLNTEAFF.

The rearrangement joins TRBV5-1 to TRBJ1-4; D may be TRBD1 (5 bases). Germline CDR1 SGHRS, CDR2 YFSETQ. This CDR3 has 13 amino acids. V was shortened by 2 bases and J by 5 bases, with 7 bases between the two germline ends. The CDR3 loop is CASSLQENEKLFF. The CDR3 nucleotides read TGCGCCAGCAGCTTACAGGAGAATGAAAAACTGTTTTTT. Full variable domain (rest looked up from reference TRBV5-1 and TRBJ1-4): KAGVTQTPRYLIKTRGQQVTLSCSPISGHRSVSWYQQTPGQGLQFLFEYFSETQRNKGNFPGRFSGRQFSNSRSEMNVSTLELGDSALYLCASSLQENEKLFFGSGTQLSVL.

J is TRBJ1-2 and V is TRBV6-1; D might be TRBD1 (6 bases). The CDR3 is 16 amino acids. V was pared by 1 base and J by 4 bases, with 16 bases between. The V gene's germline CDR1 is MNHNS and CDR2 SASEGT. The CDR3 bases are TGTGCCAGCAGTGAAGGGTACGGGGGGCATGGCTATGGCTACACCTTC. Translated, it gives CASSEGYGGHGYGYTF.

The chain carries TRBV6-5 and TRBJ1-1; no clear D gene. With 6 bases removed from V and 7 bases from J, the gap between germline ends came to 15 bases. Looked up from germline, CDR1 is MNHEY and CDR2 is SVGAGI. This CDR3 contains 13 residues. The CDR3 region is CASRRTTVLEAFF. The CDR3 DNA follows: TGTGCCAGCAGAAGAACGACGGTCCTTGAAGCTTTCTTT.

The chain joins TRBV2 to TRBJ1-1; 8 bases fit TRBD1. The CDR3 has 15 amino acids. V lost 1 base to trimming and J lost 5 bases; unmatched junction nucleotides: 6. Germline CDR1 SNHLY, CDR2 FYNNEI. CDR3 bases: TGTGCCAGCAGTGAAGGGACAGGGTACGTGACTGAAGCTTTCTTT. Translation: CASSEGTGYVTEAFF. The whole variable domain, filled in from reference TRBV2 and TRBJ1-1, reads EPEVTQTPSHQVTQMGQEVILRCVPISNHLYFYWYRQILGQKVEFLVSFYNNEISEKSEIFDDQFSVERPDGSNFTLKIRSTKLEDSAMYFCASSEGTGYVTEAFFGQGTRLTVV.

This rearrangement joins TRBV19 to TRBJ2-1, with 9 positions matching TRBD2. CDR3 length equals 16 residues. V lost 3 bases, J lost 5 bases, and 8 bases stayed unmatched. CDR1 is LNHDA, CDR2 SQIVND, per germline (reference sequence). CDR3 sequence reads: CASSIGSGGTHNEQFF. CDR3 DNA: TGTGCCAGTAGTATCGGGAGCGGGGGGACCCACAATGAGCAGTTCTTC.

The V and J genes are TRBV13 and TRBJ1-2, with D possibly being TRBD1 (6 bases). This CDR3 is built from 16 residues. V was trimmed by 5 bases and J by 4 bases, leaving 20 bases between them. Germline loops: CDR1 PRHDT, CDR2 FYEKMQ (reference sequence). CDR3 amino acids: CASSQIGTITSYGYTF. CDR3 nucleotide sequence: TGTGCCAGCAGCCAAATTGGGACAATCACTAGCTATGGCTACACCTTC. Together with reference TRBV13 and TRBJ1-2, the CDR3 gives the full variable domain: AAGVIQSPRHLIKEKRETATLKCYPIPRHDTVYWYQQGPGQDPQFLISFYEKMQSDKGSIPDRFSAQQFSDYHSELNMSSLELGDSALYFCASSQIGTITSYGYTFGSGTRLTVV.

The chain links TRBV10-3 to TRBJ1-1; perhaps TRBD1 as D (6 bases). The CDR3 has 13 residues. Germline V gene data show CDR1 as ENHRY and CDR2 as SYGVKD. Trimming shortened V by 5 bases and J by 4 bases, and 11 bases separated the two germline ends. The CDR3 DNA reads TGTGCCATCAGTATAGGGGGGAGCACTGAAGCTTTCTTT. Protein sequence: CAISIGGSTEAFF.

The chain is built from TRBV7-2 and TRBJ1-1, with a weak D call TRBD1 (6 bases). This CDR3 comprises 15 residues. Trimming pared 5 bases from V and 7 bases from J, leaving 20 bases between. Germline loops: CDR1 SGHTA, CDR2 FQGNSA. Here the CDR3 reads CASSVQRGAQGEAFF. The CDR3 nucleotides read TGTGCCAGCAGCGTGCAACGGGGGGCGCAAGGTGAAGCTTTCTTT.

This clone occurred once. The V gene is TRBV4-1, the J gene TRBJ1-6, with 7 nucleotides matching TRBD1. Germline V gives CDR1 MGHRA, CDR2 YSYEKL. CDR3 length equals 15 residues. V lost 4 bases, J lost 4 bases, and 4 bases stayed unmatched. The CDR3 sequence is CASSLYRGYNSPLHF. The CDR3 nucleotides are TGCGCCAGCAGCCTCTACAGGGGTTATAATTCACCCCTCCACTTT.

V and J are TRBV2 and TRBJ2-3; no firm D call. Germline V lookup: CDR1 SNHLY, CDR2 FYNNEI. V dropped 7 bases and J dropped 6 bases, with 8 bases sitting between them. This CDR3 has 11 amino acids. Written as DNA, the CDR3 is TGTGCCAGCACCGCTGAGGATACGCAGTATTTT. It translates to CASTAEDTQYF.